Below, 28 T cell receptor beta chains from the same sample are listed, as sequenced in a study of identical twins. TCRdb itself ran the 5' RACE reads through MiXCR, one entry per CDR3 protein. The sample has about 920,000 distinct CDR3 sequences, around an eighth seen once. These data were also reused for a study on yellow fever vaccine responses in identical twins.

Sequencing input: PBMCs. The receptor set was obtained from a woman under 30 in good health.

This clonotype was counted many times. The CDR3 reads CASSLVAANTGELFF. The CDR3 DNA sequence: TGCGCCAGCAGCTTGGTTGCAGCCAACACCGGGGAGCTGTTTTTT. V gene TRBV5-1 combines with J gene TRBJ2-2, with unresolved D. Germline V gene lookup returns CDR1 SGHRS and CDR2 YFSETQ. This CDR3 has 15 residues. Trimming removed 0 bases at V and 2 bases at J, with 8 bases between.

The chain uses TRBV7-8 and TRBJ1-2; 8 bases align to TRBD1. Germline-derived CDR1 and CDR2 are SGHVS and FQNEAQ. V lost 5 bases to trimming and J lost 1 base; unmatched junction nucleotides: 6. The CDR3 consists of 15 residues. The chain's CDR3 is CASSIRTGGNYGYTF. The CDR3 nucleotides read TGTGCCAGCAGCATACGAACAGGGGGTAACTATGGCTACACCTTC.

The rearrangement joins TRBV25-1 to TRBJ2-5, with 7 bases matching TRBD2. Germline V lookup: CDR1 MGHDK, CDR2 SYGVNS. The J segment lost 5 bases and the V segment lost 1 base, leaving 7 bases of the junction unmatched. The CDR3 loop spans 15 amino acids. In nucleotides, the CDR3 is TGTGCCAGCAGTGAATTTAAGGGAGGGCCGGAGACCCAGTACTTC. Encoded protein: CASSEFKGGPETQYF.

This clonotype was seen ten or more times. The chain links TRBV12-3 or TRBV12-4 to TRBJ2-2; D gene uncertain. Trimming took 6 bases from V and 6 from J, leaving 5 bases between them. The CDR3 has 11 residues. The CDR3 DNA sequence: TGTGCCAGCAGCTCGTCCGGGGAGCTGTTTTTT. Translating it yields CASSSSGELFF.

This clonotype showed up just a few times. The rearrangement uses TRBV25-1 and TRBJ2-5, with 7 bases aligning to TRBD1. This CDR3 comprises 15 residues. In germline, CDR1 is MGHDK, CDR2 SYGVNS. Losses at the gene ends were 4 bases for V and 1 base for J; bases not matched to a gene: 6. CDR3 nucleotides: TGTGCCAGCAGTGGGTTAGGACAGGCCCAAGAGACCCAGTACTTC. Its translation: CASSGLGQAQETQYF.

V and J are TRBV3-1 and TRBJ2-4, with TRBD1 matching over 11 bases. Germline V gives CDR1 LGHDT, CDR2 YNNKEL (reference sequence). The CDR3 is 15 amino acids. With V trimmed by 2 bases and J by 8 bases, 5 bases remained unmatched. CDR3 bases: TGTGCCAGCAGCCAAATGGGACAGGGGGTCGACATTCAGTACTTC. Encoded protein: CASSQMGQGVDIQYF.

The rearrangement joins TRBV3-1 to TRBJ2-6, with D unresolved. Trimming pared 3 bases from V and 2 bases from J, leaving 5 bases between. Germline V gene sequence: CDR1 LGHDT, CDR2 YNNKEL (reference sequence). The CDR3 contains 14 residues. This chain's CDR3 is CASSQGTGANVLTF. CDR3 DNA sequence: TGTGCCAGCAGCCAGGGGACTGGGGCCAACGTCCTGACTTTC.

The sample holds a few counts of this clonotype. This chain connects TRBV6-5 to TRBJ1-2; D unresolved. CDR1 MNHEY and CDR2 SVGAGI come from the germline V gene. Trimming stripped 7 bases from V and 4 bases from J, with 7 bases between. The CDR3 loop spans 11 amino acids. This CDR3 reads CASMAAYGYTF. CDR3 nucleotide sequence: TGTGCCAGCATGGCAGCCTATGGCTACACCTTC.

Notes on this clonotype: Just one base apart from a much larger clone, this may be a read error. This chain uses TRBV28 with TRBJ2-1; 8 positions match TRBD1. Germline CDR1 and CDR2: MDHEN and SYDVKM. This CDR3 has 16 residues. In nucleotides, the CDR3 is TGTGCCAGCCGAACCCAGACAGGGGTGTTAAGGTATGAGCATTTCTTC. Translated, it gives CASRTQTGVLRYEHFF.

V gene TRBV28 combines with J gene TRBJ2-1; the match to TRBD2 covers 11 bases. The CDR3 length is 15 residues. V shed 3 bases, J shed 8 bases, and the junction held 6 bases outside the gene matches. Germline CDR1 and CDR2: MDHEN and SYDVKM. The chain's CDR3 is CASSFSGTSGYEQFF. As DNA, the CDR3 is TGTGCCAGCAGTTTTTCCGGGACTAGCGGTTATGAGCAGTTCTTC.

V gene TRBV29-1 combines with J gene TRBJ2-1; the match to TRBD1 covers 10 bases. Trimming took 2 bases from V and 8 from J; bases not matched to a gene: 9. Germline V lookup: CDR1 SQVTM, CDR2 ANQGSEA. The CDR3 runs 15 residues. Here the CDR3 DNA reads TGCAGCGTTGAATCCCCGGGACAGGGGATCCATGAGCAGTTCTTC. Amino acid sequence: CSVESPGQGIHEQFF.

J is TRBJ2-7 and V is TRBV4-1; 10 nucleotides match TRBD1. The junction had 12 bases not matched to a gene; V was cut back by 3 bases and J by 1 base. This CDR3 spans 18 amino acids. CDR1 and CDR2 (germline): MGHRA, YSYEKL. The DNA for the CDR3 is TGCGCCAGCAGCCACCGCCTGGGGGGACAGGGGACTTCCTACGAGCAGTACGTC. It is translated as CASSHRLGGQGTSYEQYV.

This clonotype has only a few counts. The gene calls are TRBV15 and TRBJ1-1; no firm D call. Trimming pared 1 base from V and 2 bases from J, leaving 8 bases between. The CDR3 totals 14 residues. CDR1 is LNHNV, CDR2 YYDKDF, per germline (reference sequence). CDR3 sequence: CATSRVFGNTEAFF. The CDR3 coding sequence is TGTGCCACCAGCAGAGTGTTCGGCAACACTGAAGCTTTCTTT. The entire variable domain, with the rest obtained from reference TRBV15 and TRBJ1-1, is as follows: DAMVIQNPRYQVTQFGKPVTLSCSQTLNHNVMYWYQQKSSQAPKLLFHYYDKDFNNEADTPDNFQSRRPNTSFCFLDIRSPGLGDTAMYLCATSRVFGNTEAFFGQGTRLTVV.

This clonotype was counted a few times. The chain is built from TRBV20-1 and TRBJ2-1; 12 bases fit TRBD2. The CDR3 length is 16 residues. Trimming cost V 0 bases and J 10 bases; bases outside gene matches: 10. Germline CDR1 and CDR2: DFQATT and SNEGSKA (reference sequence). CDR3 nucleotide sequence: TGCAGTGCTAGAGAGCTAGCGGGAGGGCCTTCGGAGGAGCAGTTCTTC. Its translation is CSARELAGGPSEEQFF.

V and J are TRBV6-1 and TRBJ1-2; D not certain. CDR1 and CDR2 (germline): MNHNS, SASEGT. This CDR3 region has 14 residues. Trimming removed 2 bases at V and 3 bases at J, with 10 bases between. The CDR3 DNA sequence: TGTGCCAGCAGTGAAAGTCCGGGGTACTATGGCTACACCTTC. It encodes CASSESPGYYGYTF.

The chain combines TRBV11-2 with TRBJ2-3; no definite D call. The germline V gene encodes CDR1 SGHAT and CDR2 FQNNGV. The CDR3 runs 14 residues. Trimming took 10 bases from V and 7 from J, leaving 21 bases between them. The CDR3 reads CATSSQDPRYTQYF. In DNA, the CDR3 is TGTGCCACCTCGTCCCAGGACCCGCGGTATACGCAGTATTTT. Full variable domain (remainder filled in from reference TRBV11-2 and TRBJ2-3): EAGVAQSPRYKIIEKRQSVAFWCNPISGHATLYWYQQILGQGPKLLIQFQNNGVVDDSQLPKDRFSAERLKGVDSTLKIQPAKLEDSAVYLCATSSQDPRYTQYFGPGTRLTVL.

This clonotype was observed many times. The chain combines TRBV7-9 with TRBJ2-2; 7 bases map to TRBD1. The germline V gene encodes CDR1 SEHNR and CDR2 FQNEAQ (reference sequence). V shed 6 bases, J shed 0 bases, and the junction held 1 base outside the gene matches. The CDR3 has 14 residues. DNA of the CDR3: TGTGCCAGCAGGCAGGGGGCGAACACCGGGGAGCTGTTTTTT. As protein: CASRQGANTGELFF.

In this sample, this clonotype turned up many times. This rearrangement joins TRBV20-1 to TRBJ2-3, with D possibly TRBD1 on 5 matching bases. The germline V gene encodes CDR1 DFQATT and CDR2 SNEGSKA (reference sequence). This CDR3 is built from 13 residues. V was pared by 6 bases and J by 6 bases, with 16 bases between. The chain's CDR3 is CSARRSAGDTQYF. The CDR3 nucleotides are TGCAGTGCCCGCCGGTCCGCAGGGGATACGCAGTATTTT.

This clonotype was seen only a few times. The V call is TRBV5-1, the J call TRBJ1-2; TRBD1 agrees at 7 bases. The CDR3 sequence is 14 residues long. V trimming: 4 bases; J trimming: 2 bases; junction bases outside the gene matches: 5. Looked up from germline, CDR1 is SGHRS and CDR2 is YFSETQ. The CDR3 here is CASSTGTDNYGYTF. As DNA, the CDR3 is TGCGCCAGCAGCACCGGGACAGACAACTATGGCTACACCTTC.

Many counts were recorded for this clonotype. In DNA form, the CDR3 reads TGTGCCAGGGGGACGAGAGCCACTGAAGCTTTCTTT. As protein: CARGTRATEAFF. V gene TRBV2 combines with J gene TRBJ1-1; D might be TRBD1 (5 bases). The CDR3 has 12 amino acids. V was pared by 9 bases and J by 4 bases, with 12 bases between. In germline, CDR1 is SNHLY, CDR2 FYNNEI.

This chain joins TRBV29-1 and TRBJ2-7; 10 bases are shared with TRBD2. V lost 7 bases, J lost 0 bases, and 6 bases stayed unmatched. Germline CDR1 reads SQVTM; CDR2 reads ANQGSEA. This CDR3 contains 14 residues. CDR3: CSAGTSAYSYEQYF. As DNA, the CDR3 is TGCAGCGCAGGGACTAGCGCTTACTCCTACGAGCAGTACTTC.

On this clonotype itself: This likely comes from a read error, as the CDR3 has no conserved phenylalanine or tryptophan at its end. The rearrangement links TRBV5-1 to TRBJ2-5, with TRBD1 matching over 9 bases. CDR3 size: 14 residues. Germline CDR1 SGHRS, CDR2 YFSETQ. J was trimmed by 3 bases and V by 3 bases; bases with no gene match: 3. The CDR3 sequence is CASSWRQGEETQYV. The CDR3 bases are TGCGCCAGCAGCTGGAGACAGGGGGAAGAGACCCAGTACGTC.

In its sample, this clonotype was seen once. This sequence joins TRBV6-1 and TRBJ2-1, with no clear D. Trimming shortened V by 6 bases and J by 9 bases, and 24 bases separated the two germline ends. The CDR3 is 16 amino acids. Germline V gene data show CDR1 as MNHNS and CDR2 as SASEGT. The CDR3 nucleotides are TGTGCCAGCAGATTCCAGGCCGTTATCGGCCGAAGTGAGCAGTTCTTC. It yields the protein CASRFQAVIGRSEQFF.

This clonotype was counted only a few times. This sequence joins TRBV20-1 and TRBJ1-2; a possible D gene is TRBD1 (6 bases). This CDR3 spans 15 amino acids. V lost 0 bases, J lost 2 bases, and 13 bases lay in between. CDR1 and CDR2 from the germline V gene are DFQATT and SNEGSKA (reference sequence). The CDR3, as DNA: TGCAGTGCTAGAGACCCGACAGGCCTCAACTATGGCTACACCTTC. Amino acid sequence: CSARDPTGLNYGYTF.

This chain links TRBV10-2 with TRBJ1-1; D call uncertain. The CDR3 length is 15 residues. CDR1 and CDR2 from the germline V gene are WSHSY and SAAADI. Trimming removed 6 bases at V and 0 bases at J, with 14 bases between. The CDR3 sequence: CASREEKQMNTEAFF. CDR3 bases: TGCGCCAGCAGAGAGGAAAAACAGATGAACACTGAAGCTTTCTTT.

The chain carries TRBV7-9 and TRBJ1-1; tentatively, D is TRBD1 (5 bases). The CDR3 runs to 15 residues. V shed 5 bases and J shed 4 bases, with 17 bases lying between them. CDR1 SEHNR and CDR2 FQNEAQ come from the germline V gene (reference sequence). The CDR3 nucleotides read TGTGCCAGCAGCCCTCGGACCGGGACCGGCACTGAAGCTTTCTTT. It translates to CASSPRTGTGTEAFF.

The V and J genes are TRBV6-1 and TRBJ2-7; TRBD1 matches 9 bases. V was pared by 8 bases and J by 4 bases, with 9 bases of the junction left unmatched. Germline lookup yields CDR1 MNHNS and CDR2 SASEGT. The CDR3 consists of 14 residues. CDR3 DNA sequence: TGTGCCAGCGGCCGGGGGACAGGGTGGTACGAGCAGTACGTC. As protein: CASGRGTGWYEQYV.

V and J are TRBV20-1 and TRBJ2-1, with 9 bases aligning to TRBD2. With V trimmed by 4 bases and J by 9 bases, 7 bases remained unmatched. Germline CDR1 and CDR2: DFQATT and SNEGSKA (reference sequence). The CDR3 length is 13 residues. The CDR3 loop is CSATLAGVGEQFF. CDR3 nucleotide sequence: TGCAGTGCTACTTTAGCGGGAGTAGGTGAGCAGTTCTTC.